One and the same sample provided the 16 T cell receptor beta chains below, sequenced in a study of blood T cell repertoires in COVID-19 (dated by TCRdb to 2020 to 2021). Libraries came from the immunoSEQ multiplex PCR assay. TCRdb limited this immuneACCESS table to in-frame rearrangements with V and J called. A share of clones is missing; checked studies link under half to unresolved V genes, and the rest is unexplained. Present in this sample are some 190,000 clones, 82% of which were seen just once. The biggest ten clones account for about 10% of the sample. The sequencing input was peripheral blood. The receptor source for this set is a woman older than 75 with active or convalescent COVID-19.

The V gene is TRBV7-2, the J gene TRBJ2-2, with D tentatively TRBD1 (6 bases). Germline V gene lookup returns CDR1 SGHTA and CDR2 FQGNSA. This CDR3 has 15 amino acids. Trimming stripped 2 bases from V and 7 bases from J, with 14 bases between. Here the CDR3 DNA reads TGTGCCAGCAGCTTAAGGCGACAGGCAGGCGGGGAGCTGTTTTTT. This encodes CASSLRRQAGGELFF.

The chain carries TRBV9 and TRBJ1-6; D gene ambiguous. The CDR3 extends over 15 amino acids. V was clipped by 0 bases and J by 2 bases, with 6 bases between them. Germline V gene data show CDR1 as SGDLS and CDR2 as YYNGEE. The CDR3 DNA follows: TGTGCCAGCAGCGTAGGGCTTGCCTATAATTCACCCCTCCACTTT. Protein: CASSVGLAYNSPLHF.

This clone was seen a few times. The J gene is TRBJ2-2, the V gene TRBV19; 15 bases line up with TRBD2. The germline CDR1 and CDR2 sequences are LNHDA and SQIVND (reference sequence). J was trimmed by 8 bases and V by 5 bases; bases with no gene match: 6. The CDR3 is made up of 16 amino acids. The CDR3 bases are TGTGCCAGTAGTTCCTCCGGGACTAGCGGGAGGGGGGAGCTGTTTTTT. Its protein is CASSSSGTSGRGELFF.

V usage is TRBV28 and J usage is TRBJ1-4; D is possibly TRBD1 (5 bases). CDR1 and CDR2 (germline): MDHEN, SYDVKM. Trimming stripped 1 base from V and 3 bases from J, with 9 bases between. This CDR3 contains 15 residues. The DNA of the CDR3 is TGTGCCAGCAGTTTATTGTCAGGGTCTAATGAAAAACTGTTTTTT. Its protein is CASSLLSGSNEKLFF.

To note about this clone: Sequence at one end of the junction differs from germline and may be a read error. The chain is built from TRBV11-2 and TRBJ2-3, with 10 bases identical to TRBD1. This CDR3 has 14 residues. Germline V CDR1 and CDR2: SGHAT, FQNNGV. The CDR3 sequence is CASSSPRQGAQFSF. The DNA of the CDR3 is TGTGCCAGCAGCTCTCCGAGACAGGGGGCGCAATTTTCCTTT.

The V gene is TRBV4-1, the J gene TRBJ2-1, with 12 bases matching TRBD2. J gave up 6 bases and V 3 bases, and 9 bases lay outside the gene matches. CDR1 and CDR2 from the germline V gene are MGHRA and YSYEKL. The CDR3 has 17 residues. In DNA, the CDR3 is TGCGCCAGCAGCCAGGATCTAGCGGGAGGGCCGAGCAATGAGCAGTTCTTC. It is translated as CASSQDLAGGPSNEQFF.

The chain links TRBV19 to TRBJ2-5, with D possibly TRBD1 on 6 matching bases. From germline, CDR1 is LNHDA and CDR2 SQIVND (reference sequence). Trimming removed 10 bases at V and 2 bases at J, with 11 bases between. This CDR3 spans 12 amino acids. The CDR3 here is CATGDIQETQYF. Written as DNA, the CDR3 is TGTGCCACCGGGGACATTCAAGAGACCCAGTACTTC.

The rearrangement uses TRBV6-5 and TRBJ2-1, with TRBD2 as a possible D gene (6 bases). V lost 7 bases to trimming and J lost 4 bases, with 14 bases between them. Germline assignment: CDR1 MNHEY and CDR2 SVGAGI. This CDR3 spans 14 amino acids. CDR3 sequence (DNA): TGTGCCAGCATTAGGGACTCAGCTTACAATGAGCAGTTCTTC. As protein: CASIRDSAYNEQFF.

V and J are TRBV3-1 (or the pseudogene TRBV3-2) and TRBJ1-2; TRBD1 agrees at 7 bases. This CDR3 is 14 amino acids long. The germline CDR1 and CDR2 sequences are LGHDT and YNNKEL (reference sequence). Trimming cost V 4 bases and J 4 bases; bases outside gene matches: 6. The CDR3 loop reads CASSLPGQSYGYTF. CDR3 nucleotides: TGTGCCAGCAGCCTTCCGGGACAGAGCTATGGCTACACCTTC.

The V and J genes are TRBV7-9 and TRBJ1-1; TRBD1 matches at 8 bases. The CDR3 is 11 amino acids. Trimming removed 6 bases from V and 8 bases from J; junction bases left unmatched: 2. The germline V gene has CDR1 SEHNR and CDR2 FQNEAQ (reference sequence). DNA of the CDR3: TGTGCCAGCAGGCAGGGGGCAGAAGCTTTCTTT. Its protein product is CASRQGAEAFF.

This chain connects TRBV7-6 to TRBJ1-2; 10 bases agree with TRBD1. CDR3 size: 15 residues. Trimming removed 2 bases from V and 5 bases from J; junction bases left unmatched: 5. CDR1 SGHVS and CDR2 FNYEAQ come from the germline V gene. DNA of the CDR3: TGTGCCAGCAGCTTAAGGGAGGGACAGGGGTATGGCTACACCTTC. Its translation: CASSLREGQGYGYTF. Supplemented by reference TRBV7-6 and TRBJ1-2, the full variable domain reads GAGVSQSPRYKVTKRGQDVALRCDPISGHVSLYWYRQALGQGPEFLTYFNYEAQQDKSGLPNDRFSAERPEGSISTLTIQRTEQRDSAMYRCASSLREGQGYGYTFGSGTRLTVV.

V and J are TRBV3-1 (or the pseudogene TRBV3-2) and TRBJ2-7; D is perhaps TRBD2 (6 bases). Per the germline V gene, CDR1 is LGHDT and CDR2 is YNNKEL (reference sequence). Trimming removed 0 bases from V and 3 bases from J, with 9 bases in between. The CDR3 loop spans 14 amino acids. This CDR3 reads CASSQEGGSYEQYF. CDR3 in DNA: TGTGCCAGCAGCCAAGAGGGGGGAAGCTACGAGCAGTACTTC.

The rearrangement links TRBV10-3 to TRBJ1-1, with 7 bases lining up with TRBD1. J gave up 5 bases and V 3 bases, and 9 bases lay outside the gene matches. The CDR3 sequence is 15 residues long. The germline V gene encodes CDR1 ENHRY and CDR2 SYGVKD. The DNA of the CDR3 is TGTGCCATCAGTGATGGACGGACAGGAGCGACTGAAGCTTTCTTT. Translated, it gives CAISDGRTGATEAFF.

In nucleotides, the CDR3 is TGTGCCAGCAGCCCGGTAGCAGGCGGGAACCAAGAGACCCAGTACTTC. Protein sequence: CASSPVAGGNQETQYF. The gene calls are TRBV5-4 and TRBJ2-5; TRBD2 might be the D (6 bases). Trimming took 4 bases from V and 0 from J, leaving 16 bases between them. Germline-derived CDR1 and CDR2 are SGHNT and YYREEE (reference sequence). The CDR3 is 16 amino acids.

V usage is TRBV28 and J usage is TRBJ1-2, with 7 bases fitting TRBD1. J gave up 1 base and V 8 bases, and 4 bases lay outside the gene matches. The CDR3 has 13 residues. The V gene's germline CDR1 is MDHEN and CDR2 SYDVKM. The CDR3 loop reads CASRDSLNYGYTF. CDR3 bases: TGTGCCAGCCGGGACAGCCTTAACTATGGCTACACCTTC.

The J gene is TRBJ2-7, the V gene TRBV6-1, with D tentatively TRBD2 (5 bases). V gave up 0 bases and J gave up 7 bases, with 10 bases separating them. This CDR3 region has 13 residues. Germline V gives CDR1 MNHNS, CDR2 SASEGT. The CDR3 DNA reads TGTGCCAGCAGTGAAGCGGCGAGACTAGAGCAGTACTTC. Its translation is CASSEAARLEQYF.